A single sample gave rise to the 5 T cell receptor beta chains below, sequenced in a study of post-analysis software for immune sequencing data. Study results and limitations: A few TRBV segments appeared more often in patients than in controls, and TRBV5-6, TRBV5-1 and TRBV20-1 were among these.

These receptors are not linked to any known antigen. Prepared libraries of TCR beta cDNA carried unique molecular identifiers. TCRdb used MiXCR to reprocess the PCR reads, holding one entry per CDR3 protein. The profile shows approximately 260,000 distinct CDR3 sequences, 35% to 40% of them singletons. Sequencing input: blood. The receptors come from a girl between 5 and 17 years old with multiple sclerosis.

This clonotype was seen a handful of times. V and J are TRBV28 and TRBJ1-1; the D gene is possibly TRBD1 (6 bases). This CDR3 comprises 13 residues. Trimming took off 4 bases at V and 6 bases at J, with 12 bases between the two ends. Germline CDR1 is MDHEN and CDR2 is SYDVKM. In nucleotides, the CDR3 is TGTGCCAGCAGTTGGGATCCAGGGGCTGAAGCTTTCTTT. This translates into CASSWDPGAEAFF.

This clonotype was seen only a few times. This chain links TRBV2 with TRBJ2-5; D is unresolved. The CDR3 contains 14 residues. V was pared by 3 bases and J by 5 bases, with 13 bases between. Per germline, CDR1 SNHLY and CDR2 FYNNEI. In DNA, the CDR3 is TGTGCCAGCAGTGAGGGATACCCAGGCGAGACCCAGTACTTC. Translating it yields CASSEGYPGETQYF. Filled out from reference TRBV2 and TRBJ2-5, the complete variable domain reads EPEVTQTPSHQVTQMGQEVILRCVPISNHLYFYWYRQILGQKVEFLVSFYNNEISEKSEIFDDQFSVERPDGSNFTLKIRSTKLEDSAMYFCASSEGYPGETQYFGPGTRLLVL.

Remarks on this clonotype: An end of the junction differs from the germline gene, which may be a read error. The genes are TRBV6-5 and TRBJ2-2; tentatively, D is TRBD1 or TRBD2 (5 bases each). This CDR3 has 14 amino acids. Looked up from germline, CDR1 is MNHEY and CDR2 is SVGAGI. The chain's CDR3 is CASSPFWGTGERFF. For the CDR3, the DNA is TGTGCCAGCAGCCCATTCTGGGGGACCGGGGAGCGGTTTTTT.

The CDR3 spells CASSEEKKGSSYNSPLHF. As DNA, the CDR3 is TGTGCCAGCAGCGAGGAGAAGAAGGGAAGCTCCTATAATTCACCCCTCCACTTT. The V call is TRBV6-1, the J call TRBJ1-6; D uncertain. The V end lost 6 bases, the J end lost 0 bases, and 18 bases lay between the germline ends. CDR3 length: 18 residues. Per germline, CDR1 MNHNS and CDR2 SASEGT.

The sample holds many counts of this clonotype. This chain links TRBV27 with TRBJ2-1; perhaps TRBD2 as D (5 bases). V dropped 0 bases and J dropped 2 bases, with 11 bases sitting between them. This CDR3 is 16 amino acids long. Germline loops: CDR1 MNHEY, CDR2 SMNVEV (reference sequence). As DNA, the CDR3 is TGTGCCAGCAGTTTATCGGCCGGGGTAACCTACAATGAGCAGTTCTTC. The encoded protein is CASSLSAGVTYNEQFF.